The 31 T cell receptor beta chains in this list originate from one sample, sequenced in a study of blood T cells in healthy people across ages. A second PCR, run for roughly 7 to 12 cycles, used a sample-barcoded 5' primer plus a J-beta primer mix. TCRdb re-derived calls from the 5' RACE reads in MiXCR, one entry per CDR3 protein. The sample contains over 600,000 distinct CDR3 sequences, roughly 20% of which appear only once. The source material was blood. The receptors stem from a man between 65 and 79 years old in good health.

The CDR3 here is CASSQDSPYTEAFF. CDR3 DNA sequence: TGTGCCAGCAGCCAAGATTCGCCCTACACTGAAGCTTTCTTT. V and J are TRBV3-1 and TRBJ1-1; no reliable D call. V was shortened by 0 bases and J by 3 bases, with 8 bases between the two germline ends. Germline V gene data show CDR1 as LGHDT and CDR2 as YNNKEL (reference sequence). The CDR3 is 14 residues long.

The rearrangement links TRBV3-1 to TRBJ2-7, with D possibly being TRBD2 (5 bases). Deletions cut 1 base from V and 7 bases from J, with 11 bases between. Germline CDR1 reads LGHDT; CDR2 reads YNNKEL (reference sequence). This CDR3 has 13 residues. CDR3: CASSQVREGEQYF. The DNA for the CDR3 is TGTGCCAGCAGCCAAGTCCGGGAAGGGGAGCAGTACTTC.

This clonotype was detected only a few times. V and J are TRBV6-5 and TRBJ2-5, with 13 bases aligning to TRBD2. The DNA matches TRBJ2-1 better at its end, which makes the J call doubtful. This CDR3 region has 20 residues. CDR1 and CDR2 (germline): MNHEY, SVGAGI. Here the CDR3 DNA reads TGTGCCAGCAGTTACTCGATTTCGGACACCGGACTAGCGGGAGTGAATGAGCAGTTCTTC. Translation: CASSYSISDTGLAGVNEQFF.

The chain joins TRBV5-1 to TRBJ2-7; TRBD1 matches at 12 bases. Germline loops: CDR1 SGHRS, CDR2 YFSETQ. Trimming at V came to 4 bases and at J to 5 bases, leaving 7 bases not matched to a gene. The CDR3 length is 15 residues. CDR3 nucleotides: TGCGCCAGCAGCGCCTCAGGGACAGGGGGCGACGAGCAGTACTTC. This translates into CASSASGTGGDEQYF.

This clonotype was recorded only once. V gene TRBV7-2 combines with J gene TRBJ2-1; TRBD2 agrees at 9 bases. Germline V gives CDR1 SGHTA, CDR2 FQGNSA. The V gene end was trimmed by 5 bases and the J gene end by 3 bases; junction bases not matched to a gene: 5. The CDR3 is 15 residues long. CDR3 sequence (DNA): TGTGCCAGCAGCATGGGACTAGCAGTCTACAATGAGCAGTTCTTC. Protein: CASSMGLAVYNEQFF.

This clonotype was seen a handful of times. In DNA form, the CDR3 reads TGTGCCAGCAGTCCCCCCAGACAATCCTACGAGCAGTACTTC. It specifies CASSPPRQSYEQYF. The chain recombines TRBV25-1 with TRBJ2-5; unclear D gene. The J call may be faulty, since TRBJ2-7 better matches the DNA end. Looked up from germline, CDR1 is MGHDK and CDR2 is SYGVNS. The CDR3 totals 14 residues.

In its sample, this clonotype was seen many times. The chain joins TRBV28 to TRBJ2-2; D may be TRBD1 (6 bases). Germline lookup yields CDR1 MDHEN and CDR2 SYDVKM. This CDR3 is 14 amino acids long. Trimming shortened V by 4 bases and J by 2 bases, and 8 bases separated the two germline ends. CDR3 region: CASSSGTNTGELFF. CDR3 nucleotides: TGTGCCAGCAGTTCGGGGACAAACACCGGGGAGCTGTTTTTT.

This clonotype was detected only a few times. This chain connects TRBV7-8 to TRBJ2-1; 7 bases fit TRBD1. Germline CDR1 reads SGHVS; CDR2 reads FQNEAQ. V was clipped by 5 bases and J by 5 bases; unmatched bases: 3. The CDR3 extends over 13 amino acids. CDR3 nucleotide sequence: TGTGCCAGCAGCCGGGGACAGAACAATGAGCAGTTCTTC. This gives the protein CASSRGQNNEQFF.

This clonotype appeared a few times. The chain links TRBV15 to TRBJ2-5; no reliable D call. The J call may be mistaken, given a closer DNA end match to TRBJ2-7. CDR1 is LNHNV, CDR2 YYDKDF, per germline (reference sequence). CDR3 length equals 13 residues. The CDR3 here is CATSRDNAYEQYF. The DNA for the CDR3 is TGTGCCACCAGCAGAGATAATGCCTACGAGCAGTACTTC.

This clonotype has a handful of counts. The V and J genes are TRBV5-1 and TRBJ2-1; no reliable D call. Per germline, CDR1 SGHRS and CDR2 YFSETQ. This CDR3 is 14 amino acids long. V was trimmed by 0 bases and J by 4 bases, leaving 8 bases between them. CDR3 sequence (DNA): TGCGCCAGCAGCTTGGCCGAGAGGTACAATGAGCAGTTCTTC. Translating gives CASSLAERYNEQFF.

This chain connects TRBV28 to TRBJ1-3; D is unresolved. This CDR3 spans 14 amino acids. Trimming shortened V by 0 bases and J by 0 bases, and 3 bases separated the two germline ends. From germline, CDR1 is MDHEN and CDR2 SYDVKM. CDR3 sequence (DNA): TGTGCCAGCAGTTTATGGCGCTCTGGAAACACCATATATTTT. Translating gives CASSLWRSGNTIYF.

This clonotype was found a few times. The J gene is TRBJ2-3, the V gene TRBV29-1; 7 bases map to TRBD1. CDR1 is SQVTM, CDR2 ANQGSEA, per germline. Trimming at V came to 8 bases and at J to 2 bases, leaving 7 bases not matched to a gene. The CDR3 totals 13 residues. In DNA form, the CDR3 reads TGCAGCACCAAGGGGGCCCCCACAGATACGCAGTATTTT. Amino acids: CSTKGAPTDTQYF.

V gene TRBV20-1 combines with J gene TRBJ2-3; 8 nucleotides agree with TRBD2. This CDR3 is built from 14 residues. After removal of 3 bases from V and 4 bases from J, the junction contained 6 bases not matched to a gene. Germline-derived CDR1 and CDR2 are DFQATT and SNEGSKA (reference sequence). CDR3 nucleotide sequence: TGCAGTGCTAGCGGGGGGGCCCGGGCAGATACGCAGTATTTT. Its translation: CSASGGARADTQYF.

This clonotype was seen many times. This sequence joins TRBV6-5 and TRBJ2-5, with 12 bases identical to TRBD2. The DNA end is more similar to TRBJ2-7, so the J call may be wrong. Germline CDR1 and CDR2: MNHEY and SVGAGI. CDR3 length equals 14 residues. The CDR3 sequence is CASSWTSGADEQYF. In DNA form, the CDR3 reads TGTGCCAGCAGTTGGACTAGCGGGGCAGACGAGCAGTACTTC.

This sequence joins TRBV12-3 or TRBV12-4 and TRBJ2-7, with 7 nucleotides matching TRBD1. The trim removed 8 bases at V and 0 bases at J, leaving 7 bases unmatched. The CDR3 covers 14 residues. The CDR3 sequence: CASALQGISYEQYF. In DNA form, the CDR3 reads TGTGCCAGCGCCTTACAGGGGATCTCCTACGAGCAGTACTTC.

The V call is TRBV28, the J call TRBJ2-7; D is unclear. V shed 5 bases and J shed 3 bases, with 8 bases lying between them. The CDR3 covers 12 residues. Germline V gene sequence: CDR1 MDHEN, CDR2 SYDVKM. CDR3 sequence (DNA): TGTGCCAGCAGTCGAAAGGGCTACGAGCAGTACTTC. It specifies CASSRKGYEQYF.

The chain carries TRBV12-3 or TRBV12-4 and TRBJ2-7; D is unresolved. The CDR3 runs 15 residues. Trimming took 3 bases from V and 3 from J, leaving 15 bases between them. The CDR3 nucleotides are TGTGCCAGCAGTTTGGAACCCAGGACCAACTACGAGCAGTACTTC. Amino acids: CASSLEPRTNYEQYF.

The rearrangement uses TRBV29-1 and TRBJ2-1; a weak D match, TRBD1 (6 bases). The J call may be in error: the DNA end matches TRBJ2-5 better. This CDR3 comprises 13 residues. In germline, CDR1 is SQVTM, CDR2 ANQGSEA. CDR3 nucleotide sequence: TGCAGCGTTGAATTTGGGGGCAGGGAGACCCAGTACTTC. Residues: CSVEFGGRETQYF.

The chain recombines TRBV14 with TRBJ2-3; D not resolved. The CDR3 length is 13 residues. CDR1 SGHDN and CDR2 FVKESK come from the germline V gene. V was shortened by 4 bases and J by 10 bases, with 15 bases between the two germline ends. CDR3 protein: CASSRTGPSAQYF. As DNA, the CDR3 is TGTGCCAGCAGCCGGACCGGACCGTCGGCGCAGTATTTT. Combining the CDR3 with reference TRBV14 and TRBJ2-3 gives the whole variable domain EAGVTQFPSHSVIEKGQTVTLRCDPISGHDNLYWYRRVMGKEIKFLLHFVKESKQDESGMPNNRFLAERTGGTYSTLKVQPAELEDSGVYFCASSRTGPSAQYFGPGTRLTVL.

J is TRBJ1-2 and V is TRBV14; no clear D. The CDR3 has 13 amino acids. V lost 3 bases and J 8 bases, leaving 13 bases between the germline ends. Germline values: CDR1 SGHDN, CDR2 FVKESK. The DNA of the CDR3 is TGTGCCAGCAGCCAGCACGCCTTTGGGGGCTACACCTTC. Residues: CASSQHAFGGYTF.

The gene calls are TRBV7-9 and TRBJ2-7, with D perhaps TRBD1 or TRBD2 (5 bases each). The CDR3 spans 13 residues. Trimming removed 3 bases at V and 4 bases at J, with 10 bases between. Germline V gene sequence: CDR1 SEHNR, CDR2 FQNEAQ (reference sequence). The CDR3 region has the DNA TGTGCCAGCAGCTTGGGACCTCCTTACGAGCAGTACTTC. It encodes CASSLGPPYEQYF.

This clonotype was seen only a few times. A single base separates this from a much larger clone, so it may be a read error. V usage is TRBV28 and J usage is TRBJ1-4, with D unclear. The germline V gene has CDR1 MDHEN and CDR2 SYDVKM. This CDR3 comprises 14 residues. The CDR3 loop is CANSLSGFNEKLFF. The CDR3 coding sequence is TGTGCCAACAGTTTATCCGGTTTTAATGAAAAACTGTTTTTT.

The chain carries TRBV6-2 or TRBV6-3 and TRBJ2-1; 10 bases fit TRBD1. Germline V gene data show CDR1 as MNHEY and CDR2 as SVGEGT. The V gene end was trimmed by 7 bases and the J gene end by 4 bases; junction bases not matched to a gene: 7. The CDR3 loop spans 15 amino acids. CDR3 bases: TGTGCCAGCACGCCCGGGACAGGGGTTTACAATGAGCAGTTCTTC. It is translated as CASTPGTGVYNEQFF.

This clonotype was seen a few times. At one of its ends the junction is not consistent with the germline gene, which may arise from a read error. This chain links TRBV30 with TRBJ1-4; D is unresolved. This CDR3 contains 12 residues. Germline V CDR1 and CDR2: GTSNPN, SVGIG (reference sequence). The CDR3: CAWNRKKEKLFF. CDR3 coding DNA: TGTGCCTGGAATCGTAAGAAGGAAAAGCTGTTTTTT.

The table lists this clonotype with a few counts. The V gene is TRBV5-1, the J gene TRBJ2-2; D gene uncertain. V lost 6 bases, J lost 3 bases, and 15 bases lay in between. This CDR3 is built from 15 residues. Germline V gene data show CDR1 as SGHRS and CDR2 as YFSETQ. The CDR3 sequence: CASIRGPVDTGELFF. In nucleotides, the CDR3 is TGCGCCAGCATTCGCGGCCCCGTCGACACCGGGGAGCTGTTTTTT.

Only a few counts were recorded for this clonotype. V usage is TRBV6-1 and J usage is TRBJ2-2; TRBD1 agrees at 8 bases. CDR3 length: 16 amino acids. The junction had 5 bases not matched to a gene; V was cut back by 5 bases and J by 0 bases. CDR1 MNHNS and CDR2 SASEGT come from the germline V gene. This CDR3 is CASSHGQGPNTGELFF. In DNA form, the CDR3 reads TGTGCCAGCAGTCATGGACAGGGACCGAACACCGGGGAGCTGTTTTTT.

This clonotype was detected a few times. This chain connects TRBV4-2 to TRBJ1-4; D may be TRBD1 (5 bases). Trimming removed 0 bases from V and 6 bases from J, with 14 bases in between. In germline, CDR1 is LGHNA, CDR2 YNFKEQ. The CDR3 totals 16 residues. Here the CDR3 reads CASSQDGAGMDEKLFF. Here the CDR3 DNA reads TGTGCCAGCAGCCAAGATGGGGCAGGGATGGATGAAAAACTGTTTTTT.

The chain is built from TRBV2 and TRBJ2-5; no firm D call. Gene TRBJ2-7 matches the end of the DNA better, so the J call may be wrong. Germline V gene lookup returns CDR1 SNHLY and CDR2 FYNNEI. There are 13 residues in the CDR3. CDR3 residues: CASSELADYEQYF. DNA for the CDR3: TGTGCCAGCAGTGAACTGGCAGACTACGAGCAGTACTTC.

As concerns this clonotype: A much larger clone differs by one base, so this may be a read error. The gene calls are TRBV28 and TRBJ2-7; D gene ambiguous. The CDR3 extends over 10 amino acids. Germline V lookup: CDR1 MDHEN, CDR2 SYDVKM. CDR3 in DNA: TGTGGTACAGAGACCTACCAGCAGTACTTC. Translated: CGTETYQQYF. Supplemented by reference TRBV28 and TRBJ2-7, the full variable domain reads DVKVTQSSRYLVKRTGEKVFLECVQDMDHENMFWYRQDPGLGLRLIYFSYDVKMKEKGDIPEGYSVSREKKERFSLILESASTNQTSMYLCGTETYQQYFGPGTRLTVT.

The V call is TRBV29-1, the J call TRBJ2-1; D is possibly TRBD2 (5 bases). The length of the CDR3 is 13 residues. V was clipped by 0 bases and J by 4 bases, with 7 bases between them. The V gene's germline CDR1 is SQVTM and CDR2 ANQGSEA. The CDR3 reads CSVEDRLYNEQFF. The CDR3 DNA reads TGCAGCGTTGAAGATCGACTATACAATGAGCAGTTCTTC.

This clonotype has a count of ten or more. The V gene is TRBV20-1, the J gene TRBJ2-5, with D unresolved. Germline values: CDR1 DFQATT, CDR2 SNEGSKA (reference sequence). There are 13 residues in the CDR3. Trimming left V 1 base short and J 1 base short, with 7 bases between. CDR3 DNA: TGCAGTGCTAGAGTGACCGGCCAAGAGACCCAGTACTTC. It translates to CSARVTGQETQYF.